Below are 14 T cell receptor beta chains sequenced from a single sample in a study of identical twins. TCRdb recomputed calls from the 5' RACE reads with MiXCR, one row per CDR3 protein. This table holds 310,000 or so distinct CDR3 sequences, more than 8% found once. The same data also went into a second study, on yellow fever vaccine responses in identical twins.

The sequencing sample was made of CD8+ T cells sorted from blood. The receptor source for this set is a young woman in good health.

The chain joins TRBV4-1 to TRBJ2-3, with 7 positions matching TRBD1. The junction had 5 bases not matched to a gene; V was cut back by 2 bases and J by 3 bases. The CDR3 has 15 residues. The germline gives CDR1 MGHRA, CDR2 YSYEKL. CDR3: CASSQPGTETDTQYF. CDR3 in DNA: TGCGCCAGCAGCCAACCCGGGACAGAGACAGATACGCAGTATTTT.

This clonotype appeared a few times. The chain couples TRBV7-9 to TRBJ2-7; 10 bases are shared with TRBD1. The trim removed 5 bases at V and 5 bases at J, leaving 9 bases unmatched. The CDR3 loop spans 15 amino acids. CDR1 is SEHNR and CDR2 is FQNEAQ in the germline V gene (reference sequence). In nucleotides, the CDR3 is TGTGCCAGCAGCAACCGGGACAGGGGAGCCCACGAGCAGTACTTC. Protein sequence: CASSNRDRGAHEQYF. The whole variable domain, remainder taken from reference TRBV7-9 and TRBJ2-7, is DTGVSQNPRHKITKRGQNVTFRCDPISEHNRLYWYRQTLGQGPEFLTYFQNEAQLEKSRLLSDRFSAERPKGSFSTLEIQRTEQGDSAMYLCASSNRDRGAHEQYFGPGTRLTVT.

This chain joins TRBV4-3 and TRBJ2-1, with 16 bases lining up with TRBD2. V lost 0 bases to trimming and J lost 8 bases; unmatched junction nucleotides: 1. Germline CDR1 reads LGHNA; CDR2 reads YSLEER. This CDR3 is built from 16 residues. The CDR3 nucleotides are TGCGCCAGCAGCCAAGATGGGACTAGCGGGAGGGATGAGCAGTTCTTC. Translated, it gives CASSQDGTSGRDEQFF.

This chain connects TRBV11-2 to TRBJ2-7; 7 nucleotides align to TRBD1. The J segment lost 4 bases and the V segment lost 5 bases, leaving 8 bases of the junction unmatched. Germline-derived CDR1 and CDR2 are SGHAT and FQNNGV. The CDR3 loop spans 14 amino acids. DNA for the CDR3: TGTGCCAGCAGCAAGTTAGGGGGCTCATACGAGCAGTACTTC. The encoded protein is CASSKLGGSYEQYF.

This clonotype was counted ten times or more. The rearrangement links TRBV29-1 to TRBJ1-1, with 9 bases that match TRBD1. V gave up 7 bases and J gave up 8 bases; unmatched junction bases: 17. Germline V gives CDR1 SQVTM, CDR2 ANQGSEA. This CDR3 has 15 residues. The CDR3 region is CSARLRDRVSPEAFF. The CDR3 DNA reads TGCAGCGCGCGACTCCGGGACAGGGTTTCGCCCGAAGCTTTCTTT.

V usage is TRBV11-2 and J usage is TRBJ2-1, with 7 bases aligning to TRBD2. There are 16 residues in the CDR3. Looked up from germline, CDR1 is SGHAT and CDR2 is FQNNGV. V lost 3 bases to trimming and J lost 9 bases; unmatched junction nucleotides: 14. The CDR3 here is CASSFMVRTSKIEQFF. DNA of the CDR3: TGTGCCAGCAGCTTTATGGTTCGGACTAGTAAGATTGAGCAGTTCTTC.

DNA of the CDR3: TGTGCCAGCAGTCCTAGGTCCTCGGGGGAGCATGAGCAGTTCTTC. Its protein product is CASSPRSSGEHEQFF. The rearrangement uses TRBV7-9 and TRBJ2-1, with TRBD2 as a possible D gene (6 bases). The CDR3 runs to 15 residues. CDR1 and CDR2 (germline): SEHNR, FQNEAQ (reference sequence). V was pared by 6 bases and J by 8 bases, with 20 bases between. The variable domain in full, completed from reference TRBV7-9 and TRBJ2-1, reads DTGVSQNPRHKITKRGQNVTFRCDPISEHNRLYWYRQTLGQGPEFLTYFQNEAQLEKSRLLSDRFSAERPKGSFSTLEIQRTEQGDSAMYLCASSPRSSGEHEQFFGPGTRLTVL.

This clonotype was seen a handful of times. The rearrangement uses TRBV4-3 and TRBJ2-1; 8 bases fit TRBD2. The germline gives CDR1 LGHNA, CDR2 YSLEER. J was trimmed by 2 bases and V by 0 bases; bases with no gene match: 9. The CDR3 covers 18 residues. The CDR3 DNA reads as TGCGCCAGCAGCCAAGATTTTCCCCTAGCGGGTACCTACAATGAGCAGTTCTTC. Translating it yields CASSQDFPLAGTYNEQFF.

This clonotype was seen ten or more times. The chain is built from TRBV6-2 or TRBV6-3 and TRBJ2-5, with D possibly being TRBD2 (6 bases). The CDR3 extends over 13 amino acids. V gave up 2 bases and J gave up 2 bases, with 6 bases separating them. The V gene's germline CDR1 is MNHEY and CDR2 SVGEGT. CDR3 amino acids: CASSYGLQETQYF. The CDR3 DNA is TGTGCCAGCAGTTACGGACTACAAGAGACCCAGTACTTC.

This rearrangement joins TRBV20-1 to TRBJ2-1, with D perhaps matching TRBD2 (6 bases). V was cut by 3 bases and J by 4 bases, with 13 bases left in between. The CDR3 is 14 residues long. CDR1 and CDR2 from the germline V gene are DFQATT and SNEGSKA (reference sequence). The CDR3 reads CSASPSDFYNEQFF. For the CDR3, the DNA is TGCAGTGCTAGCCCTAGCGACTTTTACAATGAGCAGTTCTTC.

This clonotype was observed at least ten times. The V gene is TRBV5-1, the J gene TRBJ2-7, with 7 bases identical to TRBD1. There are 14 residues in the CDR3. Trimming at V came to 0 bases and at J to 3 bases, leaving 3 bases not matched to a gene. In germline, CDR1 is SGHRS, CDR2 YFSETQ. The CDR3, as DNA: TGCGCCAGCAGCTTGGAGACAGGGAACTACGAGCAGTACTTC. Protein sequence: CASSLETGNYEQYF.

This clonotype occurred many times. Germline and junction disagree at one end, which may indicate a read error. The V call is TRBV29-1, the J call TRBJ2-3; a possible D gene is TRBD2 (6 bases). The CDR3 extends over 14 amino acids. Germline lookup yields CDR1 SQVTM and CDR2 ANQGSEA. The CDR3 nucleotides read TGCAGCTTTGAATGGGGGGTCGGGACAGATACGCAGTATTTT. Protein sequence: CSFEWGVGTDTQYF.

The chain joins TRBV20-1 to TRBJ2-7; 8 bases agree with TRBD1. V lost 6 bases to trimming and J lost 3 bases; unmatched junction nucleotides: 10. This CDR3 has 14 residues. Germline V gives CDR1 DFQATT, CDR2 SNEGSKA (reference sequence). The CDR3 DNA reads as TGCAGTGCCCTTGGACAGGGACCGTTCTACGAGCAGTACTTC. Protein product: CSALGQGPFYEQYF.

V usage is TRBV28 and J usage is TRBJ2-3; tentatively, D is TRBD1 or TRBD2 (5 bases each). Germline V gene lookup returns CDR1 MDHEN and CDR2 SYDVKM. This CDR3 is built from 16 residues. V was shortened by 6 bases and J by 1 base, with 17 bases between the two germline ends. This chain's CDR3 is CASSSLRGEGTDTQYF. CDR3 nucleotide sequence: TGTGCCAGCAGCTCCTTGAGGGGAGAGGGCACAGATACGCAGTATTTT. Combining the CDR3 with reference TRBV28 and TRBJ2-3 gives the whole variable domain DVKVTQSSRYLVKRTGEKVFLECVQDMDHENMFWYRQDPGLGLRLIYFSYDVKMKEKGDIPEGYSVSREKKERFSLILESASTNQTSMYLCASSSLRGEGTDTQYFGPGTRLTVL.